These 19 T cell receptor beta chains originate from one sample sequenced in a study of OX40 agonist ivuxolimab in advanced cancers. Libraries were prepared by immunoSEQ multiplex PCR; TCRdb keeps only in-frame clonotypes and omits some of them. The data show tens of thousands of clones, with 86% seen just once and approximately 7% held by the top ten. The sequences come from CD4+ or CD8+ T cells sorted from blood, collected in a trial of the OX40 agonist ivuxolimab. The receptors originated from an adult with an advanced solid tumor such as melanoma, head and neck, liver or kidney cancer.

The chain combines TRBV28 with TRBJ1-2; D is ambiguous. CDR1 is MDHEN, CDR2 SYDVKM, per germline. Trimming pared 0 bases from V and 8 bases from J, leaving 7 bases between. The CDR3 length is 12 residues. This chain's CDR3 is CASSLWATGYTF. The CDR3 nucleotides read TGTGCCAGCAGTTTATGGGCCACAGGCTACACCTTC.

The gene calls are TRBV7-2 and TRBJ2-1, with D uncertain. The CDR3 has 14 residues. V lost 8 bases to trimming and J lost 0 bases, with 11 bases between them. Germline V gene data show CDR1 as SGHTA and CDR2 as FQGNSA. The CDR3 sequence is CASHIKSSYNEQFF. The CDR3 nucleotides read TGTGCCAGCCATATTAAGAGCTCCTACAATGAGCAGTTCTTC.

This chain uses TRBV6-5 with TRBJ1-5; D may be TRBD1 (5 bases). The germline CDR1 and CDR2 sequences are MNHEY and SVGAGI. This CDR3 contains 15 residues. Deletions cut 4 bases from V and 0 bases from J, with 10 bases between. CDR3 bases: TGTGCCAGCAGTTCAGGGACGAATAGCAATCAGCCCCAGCATTTT. Its protein is CASSSGTNSNQPQHF.

V gene TRBV2 combines with J gene TRBJ2-4; D unclear. The germline CDR1 and CDR2 sequences are SNHLY and FYNNEI. The CDR3 loop spans 12 amino acids. The V gene lost 3 bases and the J gene lost 5 bases, with 5 bases spanning the gap. The CDR3 nucleotides read TGTGCCAGCAGTGACAGCCAAAACATTCAGTACTTC. This encodes CASSDSQNIQYF.

This chain connects TRBV25-1 to TRBJ2-5; D tentatively fits TRBD1 or TRBD2 (5 bases each). CDR1 is MGHDK, CDR2 SYGVNS, per germline. The V end was cut by 7 bases, the J end by 7 bases, with 25 bases between. The CDR3 sequence is 16 residues long. The CDR3 DNA follows: TGTGCCAGCACCGACCAGACCGGGACCTCCTTTCGGACCCAGTACTTC. This translates into CASTDQTGTSFRTQYF.

The J gene is TRBJ1-4, the V gene TRBV18, with TRBD1 as a possible D gene (6 bases). The CDR3 extends over 17 amino acids. Germline values: CDR1 KGHSH, CDR2 LQKENI. Trimming removed 0 bases at V and 7 bases at J, with 18 bases between. Written as DNA, the CDR3 is TGTGCCAGCTCACCACCGATGTTGGCAGGGGCTTTTGAAAAACTGTTTTTT. Translated, it gives CASSPPMLAGAFEKLFF.

This sequence joins TRBV25-1 and TRBJ2-5; D tentatively reads TRBD1 or TRBD2 (5 bases each). This CDR3 is 14 amino acids long. The germline V gene has CDR1 MGHDK and CDR2 SYGVNS. V was trimmed by 9 bases and J by 5 bases, leaving 19 bases between them. The CDR3 DNA follows: TGTGCCAGTACACCCCCGGGACCCTTGGAGACCCAGTACTTC. It is translated as CASTPPGPLETQYF. The variable domain in full, with the rest retrieved from reference TRBV25-1 and TRBJ2-5, is EADIYQTPRYLVIGTGKKITLECSQTMGHDKMYWYQQDPGMELHLIHYSYGVNSTEKGDLSSESTVSRIRTEHFPLTLESARPSHTSQYLCASTPPGPLETQYFGPGTRLLVL.

The chain has TRBV18 and TRBJ1-1; the match to TRBD1 covers 8 bases. CDR3 length equals 13 residues. In germline, CDR1 is KGHSH, CDR2 LQKENI. The ends lost 4 bases at V and 8 bases at J; junction bases unmatched: 6. The CDR3 spells CASSRDRGEEAFF. In DNA, the CDR3 is TGTGCCAGCTCACGAGACAGGGGAGAAGAAGCTTTCTTT.

V is TRBV6-1 and J is TRBJ1-2; possibly TRBD1 for D (6 bases). V was trimmed by 6 bases and J by 4 bases, leaving 12 bases between them. CDR3 length equals 13 residues. From germline, CDR1 is MNHNS and CDR2 SASEGT. CDR3: CASSVDRSYGYTF. In nucleotides, the CDR3 is TGTGCCAGCAGCGTCGACAGGTCCTATGGCTACACCTTC.

The rearrangement uses TRBV18 and TRBJ2-5; 10 positions agree with TRBD2. With V trimmed by 3 bases and J by 5 bases, 21 bases remained unmatched. The CDR3 consists of 20 residues. Per germline, CDR1 KGHSH and CDR2 LQKENI. CDR3 nucleotides: TGTGCCAGCTCACCCCTCGAGGTAGCGGGGGGAACTCGGTCGTTCGAGACCCAGTACTTC. Encoded protein: CASSPLEVAGGTRSFETQYF. The full variable domain, in which reference TRBV18 and TRBJ2-5 provide the parts outside the CDR3, is NAGVMQNPRHLVRRRGQEARLRCSPMKGHSHVYWYRQLPEEGLKFMVYLQKENIIDESGMPKERFSAEFPKEGPSILRIQQVVRGDSAAYFCASSPLEVAGGTRSFETQYFGPGTRLLVL.

The gene calls are TRBV18 and TRBJ1-1, with a weak D call TRBD1 (5 bases). The V gene lost 0 bases and the J gene lost 4 bases, with 12 bases spanning the gap. This CDR3 has 15 residues. Per the germline V gene, CDR1 is KGHSH and CDR2 is LQKENI. CDR3 bases: TGTGCCAGCTCACCACCGGGGGGTTGGGGCACTGAAGCTTTCTTT. Translation: CASSPPGGWGTEAFF. Complete variable domain (other parts from reference TRBV18 and TRBJ1-1): NAGVMQNPRHLVRRRGQEARLRCSPMKGHSHVYWYRQLPEEGLKFMVYLQKENIIDESGMPKERFSAEFPKEGPSILRIQQVVRGDSAAYFCASSPPGGWGTEAFFGQGTRLTVV.

The chain couples TRBV18 to TRBJ1-1; D uncertain. The CDR3 contains 14 residues. Germline V CDR1 and CDR2: KGHSH, LQKENI. The V and J ends lost 3 bases and 1 base respectively, with 9 bases between them. The CDR3 region is CASSPSPENTEAFF. The CDR3 DNA reads as TGTGCCAGCTCACCCTCCCCGGAGAACACTGAAGCTTTCTTT.

The J gene is TRBJ1-5, the V gene TRBV28; 7 bases are shared with TRBD1. The CDR3 loop spans 15 amino acids. Per the germline V gene, CDR1 is MDHEN and CDR2 is SYDVKM. V was clipped by 6 bases and J by 7 bases; unmatched bases: 12. Here the CDR3 DNA reads TGTGCCAGCAGGGCGCAGGGGGGTTTTGGGCAGCCCCAGCATTTT. It codes for CASRAQGGFGQPQHF.

This clone has only a few counts. The genes are TRBV7-8 and TRBJ1-2; 10 bases are shared with TRBD1. V lost 5 bases and J lost 4; bases outside the gene matches: 7. The CDR3 spans 15 residues. The germline V gene has CDR1 SGHVS and CDR2 FQNEAQ. CDR3 loop: CASSAQTGGSYGYTF. CDR3 DNA: TGTGCCAGCAGCGCCCAGACAGGGGGCAGCTATGGCTACACCTTC.

The rearrangement uses TRBV11-3 and TRBJ2-5; possible D gene TRBD1, 6 bases. In germline, CDR1 is SGHNT, CDR2 YENEEA. The CDR3 sequence is 14 residues long. Between the trimmed V and J ends, which lost 5 bases and 4 bases, there was a span of 14 bases. Written as DNA, the CDR3 is TGTGCCAGCAGCCCGGGACAAGTGGGAGAGACCCAGTACTTC. It yields the protein CASSPGQVGETQYF.

The chain joins TRBV6-6 to TRBJ1-6; D may be TRBD1 (6 bases). This CDR3 spans 16 amino acids. Germline V CDR1 and CDR2: MNHNY, SVGAGI (reference sequence). V lost 6 bases, J lost 7 bases, and 19 bases lay in between. The CDR3 DNA follows: TGTGCCAGCAGAGCTGTCTCGACAGGAGGAAATTCACCCCTCCACTTT. Amino acid sequence: CASRAVSTGGNSPLHF.

The genes are TRBV20-1 and TRBJ1-1, with D possibly being TRBD1 (5 bases). Between the trimmed V and J ends, which lost 6 bases and 9 bases, there was a span of 14 bases. CDR1 DFQATT and CDR2 SNEGSKA come from the germline V gene (reference sequence). The CDR3 runs to 11 residues. The CDR3 nucleotides are TGCAGTGCCCTTGGGGACCCTAAAGCTTTCTTT. Translating gives CSALGDPKAFF.

The table lists this clone with a few counts. This chain uses TRBV2 with TRBJ2-2; 8 bases line up with TRBD2. The CDR3 is 15 amino acids. V shed 6 bases, J shed 1 base, and the junction held 4 bases outside the gene matches. Germline V gene data show CDR1 as SNHLY and CDR2 as FYNNEI. The DNA of the CDR3 is TGTGCCAGCAGCATAGCGGGACTGAACACCGGGGAGCTGTTTTTT. This gives the protein CASSIAGLNTGELFF.

This chain links TRBV6-5 with TRBJ2-7; 10 nucleotides match TRBD1. Unmatched junction bases numbered 3, after V lost 4 bases and J lost 6 bases. This CDR3 has 13 amino acids. Germline CDR1 is MNHEY and CDR2 is SVGAGI. The DNA of the CDR3 is TGTGCCAGCAGTTCGGACAGGGGGGGCGAGCAGTACTTC. Translating it yields CASSSDRGGEQYF.